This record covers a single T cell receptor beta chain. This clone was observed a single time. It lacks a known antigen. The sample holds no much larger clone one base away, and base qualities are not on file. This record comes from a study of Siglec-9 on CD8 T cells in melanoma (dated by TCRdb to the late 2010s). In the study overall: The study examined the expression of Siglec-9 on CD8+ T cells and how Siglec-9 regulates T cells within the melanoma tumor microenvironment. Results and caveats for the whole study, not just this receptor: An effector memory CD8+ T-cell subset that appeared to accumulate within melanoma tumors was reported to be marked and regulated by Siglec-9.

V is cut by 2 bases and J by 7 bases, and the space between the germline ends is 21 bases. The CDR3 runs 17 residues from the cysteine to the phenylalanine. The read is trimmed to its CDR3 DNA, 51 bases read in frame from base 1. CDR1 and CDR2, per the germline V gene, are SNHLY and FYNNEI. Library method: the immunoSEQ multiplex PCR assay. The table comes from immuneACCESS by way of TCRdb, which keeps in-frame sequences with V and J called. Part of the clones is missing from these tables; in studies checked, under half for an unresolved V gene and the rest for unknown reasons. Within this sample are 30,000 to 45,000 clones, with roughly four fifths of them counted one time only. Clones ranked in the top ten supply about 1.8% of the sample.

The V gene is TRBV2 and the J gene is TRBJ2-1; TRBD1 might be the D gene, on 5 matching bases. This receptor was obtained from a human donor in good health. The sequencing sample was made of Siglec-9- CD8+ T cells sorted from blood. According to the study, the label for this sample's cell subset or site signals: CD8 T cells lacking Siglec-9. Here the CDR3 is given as CASSELIWGTLKNEQFF. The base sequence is TGTGCCAGCAGTGAATTGATTTGGGGCACCCTAAAAAATGAGCAGTTCTTC.